The sequence of this T cell receptor beta chain was determined in a study of neurological immune-mediated disorders. Overall study results and limits: No expanded-clone CDR3 amino acid sequence recurred across subjects, suggesting private TCR-beta repertoires.

In this sample, this clonotype turned up many times. Its antigen is unidentified. Via MiXCR, TCRdb re-called the 5' RACE reads, giving one row per CDR3 protein. The repertoire consists of 15,000 to 20,000 distinct CDR3 sequences, with around 13% occurring once and the leading ten covering around 7.6%. Input was 950,000 to 1,000,000 sorted T cells, either CD4+ or CD8+. The ends were cut back, 1 base at V and 3 bases at J, with 12 bases in the middle. The CDR3 covers 15 residues. CDR1 DFQATT and CDR2 SNEGSKA come from the germline V gene (reference sequence). The chain has TRBV20-1 and TRBJ1-4; D remains ambiguous. The specimen sequenced was CD4+ T cells from blood. This sequence was found in a woman aged 60-70 years with HTLV-1-associated myelopathy (HAM/TSP). The CDR3 DNA reads TGCAGTGCTAGAGTACCGCAGGCAGCTAATGAAAAACTGTTTTTT. Its protein is CSARVPQAANEKLFF.